This TCR beta chain was identified in a study of CD8 T cells in ankylosing spondylitis. Study-wide results and caveats: Ankylosing spondylitis blood appeared to carry a characteristic TCR beta motif of 7 or 8 highly homologous variants. According to the report, clones linked to the disease were significantly enriched in matched synovial fluid samples taken from ankylosing spondylitis patients.

The V end was cut by 4 bases, the J end by 1 base, with 17 bases between. This CDR3 region has 17 residues. TCRdb processed the 5' RACE reads anew with MiXCR; each CDR3 protein has one entry. The sample lists about 360,000 distinct CDR3 sequences, roughly 15% occurring once. In regard to this clonotype: Its target is not known.

The sequenced sample consisted of blood, either unsorted or a sorted T cell fraction (not recorded which). The chain links TRBV12-3 or TRBV12-4 to TRBJ2-1, with D possibly being TRBD2 (6 bases). This sequence was found in a male donor with ankylosing spondylitis or in good health (not recorded which). DNA of the CDR3: TGTGCCAGCAGTTCAACTAGGGCGGGGAGGTCCTACAATGAGCAGTTCTTC. Translation gives CASSSTRAGRSYNEQFF.